The TCR beta chain under discussion was sequenced for a study of T cells after yellow fever vaccination (dated by TCRdb to about 2019). Regarding the research as a whole: Memory subsets (EM, EMRA, CM and Tscm) were sorted on a BD FACS Aria III using CD3, CD45RA, CCR7 and CD95 staining. To follow T-cell clones before and after primary and booster YFV17D yellow fever vaccination, bulk TCR alpha and beta repertoires were sequenced over time. Two healthy male donors, one aged 18 to 30 and one aged 30 to 40 years, were included in the cohort. Blood samples were taken at several timepoints before and after primary and secondary immunization, and bulk PBMC replicates and cell subsets were isolated. Memory subsets were sorted on days 0, 15 and 45 and at 18 months following primary vaccination, and on days 0, 15 and 45 following the 30-year booster. Libraries from fractions with low cell numbers were prepared with the SMART-Seq v4 Ultra Low Input RNA kit. Broad study findings and their caveats: The secondary T-cell response was weaker than the primary response but faster, peaking on day 5 instead of day 15. On day 0, almost all vaccine-responding clonotypes were found to be below detection in the sorted memory subsets. Computational filtering was required because FACS-sorted repertoires could contain abundant contaminating clonotypes from the bulk population. A small fraction of clonotypes appeared in both the CD4 and CD8 compartments, likely as a result of convergent recombination. Most clones expanded after primary vaccination (almost 97% of CD4 and 88% of CD8) were re-detected after the booster, suggesting that broad memory maintenance occurred. The study included only a couple of donors, which limits how far the findings can be generalized.

This clonotype was recorded at least ten times. Within one base of it there is no much larger clone, and no base qualities were kept. A distance of 12 bases separates the germline ends of V and J, which lose 5 bases and 4 bases respectively. CDR1 and CDR2 are drawn from the germline V gene: MNHNS, SASEGT. The CDR3 holds 14 amino acids from the cysteine to the phenylalanine. Only the CDR3 portion is preserved as DNA: 42 bases, with reading frame beginning at the first base. The sample was run on an Illumina NovaSeq 6000. TCR cDNA was synthesized by 5'RACE template switching, through which a universal primer site and unique molecular identifiers were introduced. Priming of cDNA synthesis was performed from both the TCR alpha and TCR beta constant segments. Library amplification involved two PCR steps, and the second step added sample barcodes and sequencing adapters. Libraries were sequenced on Illumina HiSeq 2500 (2x100 bp) or NovaSeq (2x150 bp). The study's processing was this. Reads were demultiplexed and collapsed into UMI consensus sequences with MIGEC, and V(D)J alignment was performed with MiXCR. Using edgeR on replicate PBMC samples, clonotypes were called vaccine-responding if FDR was below 0.01 and the log2 fold change was above 5 up to day 15. Bulk clonotypes were assigned CD4 or CD8 identity according to which sequenced CD4 or CD8 repertoire held them at higher abundance. To estimate how each clone was distributed across memory phenotypes, clonotype frequencies in memory subsets were weighted by FACS-sorted cell numbers. TCRdb's own reprocessing of the public reads used fastp at Q25 and MiXCR and kept productive beta chains. Rows merge per CDR3 protein into single entries with the most common DNA and genes. Here the V and J calls rest on TCRdb's processing, not on the authors' analysis. Here the sample has about 58,000 distinct CDR3 sequences; around 6.1% occur a single time. The ten largest clonotypes hold around a third of the sample.

The label giving this sample's treatment or condition can be read as: live attenuated yellow fever vaccine strain. PBMCs were isolated from peripheral blood using a standard Ficoll-Paque protocol. The RNeasy Micro Kit was used to extract RNA from sorted memory subsets. This TCR was recovered from a man aged 18-30 years who received the YFV17D yellow fever vaccine. This sample comprised PBMCs, either bulk or a sorted T-cell subset (CD4+, CD8+, memory, or dextramer-sorted; not recorded which), obtained on the day of the yellow fever booster vaccination. Recombination connected TRBV6-1 to TRBJ2-1; the best D guess is TRBD2, with 6 bases matching. The base sequence is TGTGCCAGCAGTCCTTTTGGGGGGTACAATGAGCAGTTCTTC. Translated, this is CASSPFGGYNEQFF.